This TCR beta chain is from a study of blood T cell repertoires in COVID-19. Sequenced by immunoSEQ multiplex PCR; TCRdb stores in-frame clones only, minus some. The table has about 150,000 clones, about 86% seen once; the top ten hold about 3.9%. V lost 4 bases to trimming and J lost 6 bases, with 13 bases between them. CDR3 size: 13 residues. The V gene's germline CDR1 is SGHTS and CDR2 YDEGEE. The sample consisted of peripheral blood. The sequence derives from a woman aged 70-85 years with acute or convalescent COVID-19. V and J are TRBV5-8 and TRBJ1-2; D is unclear. The CDR3 loop reads CASSLGILHGYTF. CDR3 DNA sequence: TGTGCCAGCAGCCTCGGGATCCTGCATGGCTACACCTTC.